This T cell receptor beta chain was recovered during a study of cytomegalovirus exposure and HLA in healthy donors. Germline values: CDR1 MNHNS, CDR2 SASEGT. Deletions cut 3 bases from V and 7 bases from J, with 10 bases between. CDR3 length: 14 amino acids. The study ran its PCR with 60 Vbeta and 13 Jbeta primers. The assay was immunoSEQ multiplex PCR, and TCRdb's table has in-frame clones only and misses some. The sample totals around 210,000 clones. Sequencing used PBMCs. The source of this sequence is a woman aged 25 to 39 in good health and CMV-seropositive. The rearrangement links TRBV6-1 to TRBJ1-6; no definite D call. CDR3 residues: CASSDQVSNSPLHF. The CDR3 nucleotides read TGTGCCAGCAGTGACCAGGTTTCCAATTCACCCCTCCACTTT.